This T cell receptor beta chain is drawn from a study of blood T cells in healthy people across ages (dated by TCRdb to between 2014 and 2017). About the full investigation: In model experiments, template switching captured about one uniquely barcoded TCR beta cDNA molecule for every two T cells. To track age-related changes in TCR beta repertoire diversity, the study relied on deep sequencing normalized with unique cDNA molecular identifiers. The donors were divided into four age groups: young (average approximately 17 years), middle-aged (roughly 42), aged (approximately 64) and long-lived (about 80). Donors of different ages were randomly distributed across sequencing lanes to avoid experimental bias. Using the same blood draw, the study looked at two additional independent replicas of 1 million unique cDNA reads for two donors, one aged 18 to 30 and the other aged 80 or older. The investigation overall reported the following: As age increased, observed TCR beta diversity per million T cells dropped in a roughly linear way, and a significant reduction was already evident by age roughly 36. Compared with the aged group, more naive CD4+ T cells, fewer expanded clones and increased TCR diversity were shown by the long-lived group, suggesting age selection. Observed TCR beta diversity correlated strongly with the percentage of naive T cells measured by flow cytometry. Estimates of total diversity based on one million sequenced T cells were considered lower bounds and underestimates. Conclusive comparison of naive and antigen-experienced compartments was prevented by the profiling of bulk unsorted PBMCs. The CMV infection status of donors was not known, potentially confounding age-related changes in expanded clonotypes.

The library was produced with 5' RACE. Sequenced using an Illumina HiSeq 2500. A second PCR of about 7 to 12 cycles was performed with a sample-barcoded 5' primer and a J-beta primer mix. A unique molecular identifier was introduced onto each TCR beta cDNA molecule by a template-switch 5' adaptor carrying 12 random nucleotides. At least 2.5 million CDR3-containing paired-end reads were obtained from each sample. All of the RNA was converted into first-strand cDNA using the Mint cDNA synthesis kit, with a TRBC-specific oligonucleotide serving as the primer. After uracil-DNA glycosylase treatment, a first 18-cycle PCR used universal primers M1SS and BC2_uni_R on all cDNA. The study's own analysis went as follows. Each sample was normalized by randomly selecting 1 million high-quality reads, each carrying a distinct molecular identifier. Reads sharing molecular identifiers were discarded rather than binned into consensus sequences. MiTCR, with a Q25 quality threshold and the strictest error-elimination algorithm, was used for CDR3 identification, clonotype clustering and error correction. A nonparametric unseen species model with Euler transformation was used to estimate lower-bound total TCR beta diversity. TCRdb reanalyzed the raw reads on its own, using fastp at Q25 for trimming and MiXCR for clone calling, and kept in-frame beta chains. Every CDR3 protein is listed once, alongside the most common genes and DNA of its rows. TCRdb's processing, not the study's, gives the V and J calls here. This sample comprises around 940,000 distinct CDR3 sequences, around 54% of them detected only once. The top ten hold 20% to 25% of the sample.

CDR1 and CDR2, looked up from the germline V gene, are SGHRS and YFSETQ. The CDR3 runs 18 amino acids, cysteine and phenylalanine included. Of the read, only the CDR3 DNA is kept; its 54 bases are in frame from base 1. V is trimmed back by 4 bases and J by 7 bases, and the junction contains 18 bases that no gene match accounts for. Donors were under 40 systemically healthy Caucasian individuals from Russia aged roughly 6 to 90 years. Around 10 milliliters of peripheral blood were drawn from each donor into EDTA-treated Vacutainer tubes. PBMCs were isolated by Ficoll-Paque density-gradient centrifugation, with at least 7 million obtained per sample. Trizol reagent was used to extract total RNA from PBMCs, with at least 6 micrograms per sample. Naive CD45RAhigh/CD27high T cell percentages were measured by flow cytometry on a PBMC aliquot from every donor. This clonotype was counted a few times. Its cognate antigen has yet to be identified. The record has no base qualities; no much larger clone is one base away.

The origin of this receptor is a woman aged 55-69 years in good health. This receptor chain uses TRBV5-1 and TRBJ2-1, and 9 bases in between align with TRBD2. Sequenced material: blood. The CDR3 region has the sequence CASSPSLPGGGRVNEQFF. In nucleotides, the sequence is TGCGCCAGCAGCCCCTCCCTCCCTGGTGGCGGGAGGGTTAATGAGCAGTTCTTC.